The 27 T cell receptor beta chains below were found in one sample sequenced in a study of a mutant IDH1 vaccine in newly diagnosed glioma. Produced via immunoSEQ multiplex PCR; TCRdb's table is partial and in-frame only. The table includes 85,000 to 100,000 clones, about 90% detected once. Regarding time point: baseline, week 1 (first vaccination visit). The treatment here: pre-vaccination baseline after standard-of-care therapy. The material sequenced was PBMCs, taken from a glioma patient treated with radiotherapy, temozolomide or both. These receptors all come from a woman between 50 and 59 years old with glioma.

This chain uses TRBV7-3 with TRBJ2-1, with TRBD2 identical over 9 bases. This CDR3 spans 15 amino acids. V gave up 6 bases and J gave up 8 bases; unmatched junction bases: 11. The germline V gene has CDR1 SGHTA and CDR2 FQGTGA. CDR3 bases: TGTGCCAGCAGGAGGAGCGGGAGGACCGACGATGAGCAGTTCTTC. Translated, it gives CASRRSGRTDDEQFF.

The chain carries TRBV19 and TRBJ1-1; TRBD1 is a possible D gene (5 bases). Germline CDR1 LNHDA, CDR2 SQIVND (reference sequence). The CDR3 runs to 14 residues. Trimming removed 7 bases from V and 1 base from J, with 13 bases in between. The CDR3: CASNERQGNTEAFF. For the CDR3, the DNA is TGTGCCAGTAACGAACGTCAGGGGAACACTGAAGCTTTCTTT.

V and J are TRBV28 and TRBJ2-7; D is ambiguous. Trimming shortened V by 5 bases and J by 7 bases, and 9 bases separated the two germline ends. This CDR3 has 11 residues. Germline loops: CDR1 MDHEN, CDR2 SYDVKM. The chain's CDR3 is CASSPSWEQYF. The CDR3 DNA reads TGTGCCAGCAGTCCTTCGTGGGAGCAGTACTTC.

The rearrangement joins TRBV5-4 to TRBJ2-2; no definite D call. Deletions cut 2 bases from V and 5 bases from J, with 7 bases between. Germline loops: CDR1 SGHNT, CDR2 YYREEE (reference sequence). This CDR3 spans 13 amino acids. This chain's CDR3 is CASSFTFTGELFF. CDR3 coding DNA: TGTGCCAGCAGCTTTACCTTTACCGGGGAGCTGTTTTTT.

This chain uses TRBV7-3 with TRBJ2-3, with 9 positions matching TRBD2. Germline values: CDR1 SGHTA, CDR2 FQGTGA. Losses at the gene ends were 5 bases for V and 0 bases for J; bases not matched to a gene: 6. This CDR3 spans 16 amino acids. The DNA for the CDR3 is TGTGCCAGCAGCCGGGGACTAGCCCTCAGCACAGATACGCAGTATTTT. It encodes CASSRGLALSTDTQYF.

The genes are TRBV9 and TRBJ2-1; perhaps D is TRBD1 or TRBD2 (5 bases each). This CDR3 spans 17 amino acids. Germline-derived CDR1 and CDR2 are SGDLS and YYNGEE. V was trimmed by 4 bases and J by 5 bases, leaving 22 bases between them. In nucleotides, the CDR3 is TGTGCCAGCAGCCCCCGGTGGGGACCCTTGTTTGACAATGAGCAGTTCTTC. Translated: CASSPRWGPLFDNEQFF.

The V call is TRBV19, the J call TRBJ2-7; D possibly corresponds to TRBD1 (6 bases). Germline V gene data show CDR1 as LNHDA and CDR2 as SQIVND (reference sequence). Deletions cut 5 bases from V and 4 bases from J, with 12 bases between. The CDR3 contains 13 residues. CDR3 in amino acids: CASSPRTVYEQYF. The CDR3 DNA reads TGTGCCAGTAGTCCCCGGACAGTTTACGAGCAGTACTTC.

The chain uses TRBV6-5 and TRBJ2-7, with D perhaps matching TRBD1 or TRBD2 (5 bases each). Germline V gene sequence: CDR1 MNHEY, CDR2 SVGAGI. The CDR3 has 13 amino acids. The V gene lost 4 bases and the J gene lost 2 bases, with 9 bases spanning the gap. CDR3 in amino acids: CASSLGETYEQYF. In DNA form, the CDR3 reads TGTGCCAGCAGTTTGGGGGAAACCTACGAGCAGTACTTC.

The chain carries TRBV30 and TRBJ2-7; D is tentatively TRBD1 or TRBD2 (5 bases each). This CDR3 comprises 13 residues. From germline, CDR1 is GTSNPN and CDR2 SVGIG (reference sequence). V was shortened by 2 bases and J by 7 bases, with 15 bases between the two germline ends. CDR3 bases: TGTGCCTGGAGTCCCAGGTCGTGGGGGGAGCAGTACTTC. Translation: CAWSPRSWGEQYF.

The chain recombines TRBV10-2 with TRBJ1-2; tentatively, D is TRBD1 (5 bases). This CDR3 is built from 15 residues. Trimming pared 0 bases from V and 5 bases from J, leaving 13 bases between. Germline V gives CDR1 WSHSY, CDR2 SAAADI. The CDR3 DNA reads as TGCGCCAGCAGTGAGTCGAAAAGGGGAGGATATGGCTACACCTTC. This gives the protein CASSESKRGGYGYTF.

This sequence joins TRBV28 and TRBJ1-1; D remains ambiguous. This CDR3 contains 17 residues. The germline V and J ends were trimmed by 3 bases and 1 base, with 18 bases remaining between them. CDR1 is MDHEN and CDR2 is SYDVKM in the germline V gene. CDR3 amino acids: CASSFPTSRYRNTEAFF. Here the CDR3 DNA reads TGTGCCAGCAGTTTTCCCACTTCGCGCTATCGGAACACTGAAGCTTTCTTT.

The chain couples TRBV6-1 to TRBJ2-1; TRBD2 matches 7 bases. The V segment lost 2 bases and the J segment 3 bases; nucleotides outside the gene matches: 4. CDR1 and CDR2 from the germline V gene are MNHNS and SASEGT. The CDR3 sequence is 15 residues long. The CDR3 DNA follows: TGTGCCAGCAGTGAAATGTCTAGCGGCTACAATGAGCAGTTCTTC. It specifies CASSEMSSGYNEQFF.

This rearrangement joins TRBV19 to TRBJ2-5; 8 bases align to TRBD2. With 1 base clipped from V and 5 bases from J, the junction kept 6 bases outside the gene matches. CDR3 length: 15 residues. CDR1 is LNHDA, CDR2 SQIVND, per germline (reference sequence). CDR3 loop: CASSIGAGAGETQYF. The CDR3 region has the DNA TGTGCCAGTAGTATAGGAGCGGGAGCGGGCGAGACCCAGTACTTC. Together with reference TRBV19 and TRBJ2-5, the CDR3 gives the full variable domain: DGGITQSPKYLFRKEGQNVTLSCEQNLNHDAMYWYRQDPGQGLRLIYYSQIVNDFQKGDIAEGYSVSREKKESFPLTVTSAQKNPTAFYLCASSIGAGAGETQYFGPGTRLLVL.

V and J are TRBV5-1 and TRBJ2-3; possible D gene TRBD2, 5 bases. The CDR3 length is 13 residues. Looked up from germline, CDR1 is SGHRS and CDR2 is YFSETQ. Trimming removed 6 bases from V and 5 bases from J, with 13 bases in between. CDR3 residues: CASNSPSGDTQYF. In DNA, the CDR3 is TGCGCCAGCAACTCCCCGAGCGGAGATACGCAGTATTTT.

The count of this clone is one. This rearrangement joins TRBV5-1 to TRBJ2-1, with TRBD2 matching 9 bases. The CDR3 sequence is 17 residues long. Germline V lookup: CDR1 SGHRS, CDR2 YFSETQ. The ends lost 4 bases at V and 4 bases at J; junction bases unmatched: 12. CDR3 sequence: CASSLLPGTSRYNEQFF. The CDR3 bases are TGCGCCAGCAGCCTGCTCCCCGGGACTAGCAGATACAATGAGCAGTTCTTC. The entire variable domain, with the rest obtained from reference TRBV5-1 and TRBJ2-1, is as follows: KAGVTQTPRYLIKTRGQQVTLSCSPISGHRSVSWYQQTPGQGLQFLFEYFSETQRNKGNFPGRFSGRQFSNSRSEMNVSTLELGDSALYLCASSLLPGTSRYNEQFFGPGTRLTVL.

This clone was seen once. The CDR3 protein is CASSVGSLSGNTIYF. The CDR3, as DNA: TGTGCCAGCAGCGTAGGCAGCCTCTCTGGAAACACCATATATTTT. This chain uses TRBV9 with TRBJ1-3; the D is unclear. The CDR3 sequence is 15 residues long. V shed 0 bases and J shed 0 bases, with 7 bases lying between them. CDR1 is SGDLS and CDR2 is YYNGEE in the germline V gene.

The chain employs TRBV5-1 and TRBJ2-7; 7 bases map to TRBD1. Germline lookup yields CDR1 SGHRS and CDR2 YFSETQ. The V and J ends lost 0 bases and 2 bases, in that order; junction bases with no gene match: 5. This CDR3 region has 15 residues. The CDR3 sequence: CASSLDPQGAYEQYF. CDR3 coding DNA: TGCGCCAGCAGCTTGGATCCCCAGGGGGCCTACGAGCAGTACTTC.

This chain uses TRBV5-1 with TRBJ1-1, with D possibly being TRBD1 (5 bases). The V gene lost 6 bases and the J gene lost 2 bases, with 14 bases spanning the gap. Germline CDR1 is SGHRS and CDR2 is YFSETQ. There are 14 residues in the CDR3. The CDR3 sequence: CASTSTGPNTEAFF. The CDR3 coding sequence is TGCGCCAGCACCTCCACGGGACCTAACACTGAAGCTTTCTTT. The complete variable domain, with remaining parts taken from reference TRBV5-1 and TRBJ1-1, reads KAGVTQTPRYLIKTRGQQVTLSCSPISGHRSVSWYQQTPGQGLQFLFEYFSETQRNKGNFPGRFSGRQFSNSRSEMNVSTLELGDSALYLCASTSTGPNTEAFFGQGTRLTVV.

The rearrangement joins TRBV7-3 to TRBJ2-3, with a weak D call TRBD1 (5 bases). Germline loops: CDR1 SGHTA, CDR2 FQGTGA. Between the trimmed V and J ends, which lost 1 base and 3 bases, there was a span of 14 bases. The CDR3 spans 16 residues. The CDR3 spells CASSLIGRVVTDTQYF. The CDR3 coding sequence is TGTGCCAGCAGCTTAATCGGCAGGGTGGTGACAGATACGCAGTATTTT.

V gene TRBV19 combines with J gene TRBJ2-6, with D maybe TRBD1 (5 bases). Germline V gives CDR1 LNHDA, CDR2 SQIVND (reference sequence). Trimming took off 3 bases at V and 3 bases at J, with 12 bases between the two ends. The CDR3 consists of 16 residues. The DNA for the CDR3 is TGTGCCAGTAGTATCCCAGGGATGAATGGGGCCAACGTCCTGACTTTC. It specifies CASSIPGMNGANVLTF. The full variable domain, in which reference TRBV19 and TRBJ2-6 provide the parts outside the CDR3, is DGGITQSPKYLFRKEGQNVTLSCEQNLNHDAMYWYRQDPGQGLRLIYYSQIVNDFQKGDIAEGYSVSREKKESFPLTVTSAQKNPTAFYLCASSIPGMNGANVLTFGAGSRLTVL.

The chain is built from TRBV6-6 and TRBJ1-4; D gene unclear. Deletions cut 11 bases from V and 4 bases from J, with 14 bases between. There are 13 residues in the CDR3. CDR1 is MNHNY and CDR2 is SVGAGI in the germline V gene (reference sequence). CDR3 amino acids: CAGRRKSNEKLFF. CDR3 coding DNA: TGTGCCGGGAGACGGAAAAGTAATGAAAAACTGTTTTTT.

The DNA for the CDR3 is TGTGCCAGCAGTTTAAGGGGACAGGGGGGCTCCTACGAGCAGTACTTC. Protein: CASSLRGQGGSYEQYF. The chain uses TRBV28 and TRBJ2-7; 11 positions match TRBD1. Germline assignment: CDR1 MDHEN and CDR2 SYDVKM. Trimming at V came to 2 bases and at J to 0 bases, leaving 3 bases not matched to a gene. CDR3 length: 16 amino acids.

The chain recombines TRBV28 with TRBJ2-7, with D tentatively TRBD1 (5 bases). The germline V and J ends were trimmed by 6 bases and 0 bases, with 12 bases remaining between them. The CDR3 is 14 amino acids. Per germline, CDR1 MDHEN and CDR2 SYDVKM. CDR3 DNA: TGTGCCAGCAGAATAGGGGATAGCTCCTACGAGCAGTACTTC. It encodes CASRIGDSSYEQYF.

The chain recombines TRBV18 with TRBJ2-1; TRBD2 matches at 10 bases. Trimming cost V 3 bases and J 7 bases; bases outside gene matches: 9. The V gene's germline CDR1 is KGHSH and CDR2 LQKENI. The CDR3 has 16 residues. This chain's CDR3 is CASSPVPAGGGNEQFF. The CDR3 region has the DNA TGTGCCAGCTCACCGGTGCCAGCGGGAGGGGGTAATGAGCAGTTCTTC.

V is TRBV7-9 and J is TRBJ2-2, with D maybe TRBD1 (6 bases). Germline V gene sequence: CDR1 SEHNR, CDR2 FQNEAQ (reference sequence). The CDR3 spans 15 residues. Trimming pared 5 bases from V and 3 bases from J, leaving 13 bases between. The CDR3 loop reads CASSPRGQYTGELFF. In nucleotides, the CDR3 is TGTGCCAGCAGCCCTCGAGGACAGTACACCGGGGAGCTGTTTTTT. The complete variable domain, with remaining parts taken from reference TRBV7-9 and TRBJ2-2, reads DTGVSQNPRHKITKRGQNVTFRCDPISEHNRLYWYRQTLGQGPEFLTYFQNEAQLEKSRLLSDRFSAERPKGSFSTLEIQRTEQGDSAMYLCASSPRGQYTGELFFGEGSRLTVL.

The chain links TRBV12-5 to TRBJ1-1, with D tentatively TRBD1 (6 bases). V was pared by 1 base and J by 4 bases, with 13 bases between. The CDR3 is 15 amino acids. Germline values: CDR1 LGHNT, CDR2 FRNRAP. CDR3 sequence reads: CASGLALTGFTEAFF. CDR3 in DNA: TGTGCTAGTGGTTTGGCGCTCACAGGGTTCACTGAAGCTTTCTTT.

The CDR3 reads CASSFPRFTPVYGYTF. The CDR3, as DNA: TGTGCCAGCAGCTTTCCGCGGTTTACCCCCGTCTATGGCTACACCTTC. This rearrangement joins TRBV5-6 to TRBJ1-2; D is undetermined. Trimming removed 2 bases at V and 4 bases at J, with 18 bases between. The germline gives CDR1 SGHDT, CDR2 YYEEEE. The CDR3 is made up of 16 amino acids.